Following are 20 T cell receptor beta chains from one sample sequenced in a study of T cell responses to AZD1222 COVID-19 vaccine. Clones were read by immunoSEQ multiplex PCR, and TCRdb kept only the in-frame ones, dropping some. Of 130,000 or so clones in the sample, less than 95% are singletons; the top ten hold around 8%. Sequenced here: peripheral blood, sampled 28 days after the second dose of the MenACWY control vaccine. All receptors derive from an adult who received the MenACWY meningococcal vaccine as a control.

The chain links TRBV11-3 to TRBJ1-5, with D uncertain. The ends were cut back, 4 bases at V and 2 bases at J, with 9 bases in the middle. CDR1 and CDR2 from the germline V gene are SGHNT and YENEEA. The CDR3 sequence is 14 residues long. CDR3 residues: CASSSKLGNQPQHF. The CDR3 DNA follows: TGTGCCAGCAGCTCAAAACTAGGCAATCAGCCCCAGCATTTT.

The CDR3 is CASRNRDRGYGYTF. The DNA for the CDR3 is TGTGCCAGTAGAAATCGGGACAGGGGGTATGGCTACACCTTC. The J gene is TRBJ1-2, the V gene TRBV19, with 11 bases matching TRBD1. The CDR3 runs to 14 residues. CDR1 and CDR2 (germline): LNHDA, SQIVND (reference sequence). After removal of 6 bases from V and 5 bases from J, the junction contained 5 bases not matched to a gene.

The chain has TRBV28 and TRBJ2-1; 9 bases line up with TRBD2. The ends lost 3 bases at V and 5 bases at J; junction bases unmatched: 5. Germline V gene data show CDR1 as MDHEN and CDR2 as SYDVKM. The CDR3 extends over 15 amino acids. The CDR3 DNA sequence: TGTGCCAGCAGTTTTAGCGGGAGAGTCCACAATGAGCAGTTCTTC. Translation gives CASSFSGRVHNEQFF. The whole variable domain, remainder taken from reference TRBV28 and TRBJ2-1, is DVKVTQSSRYLVKRTGEKVFLECVQDMDHENMFWYRQDPGLGLRLIYFSYDVKMKEKGDIPEGYSVSREKKERFSLILESASTNQTSMYLCASSFSGRVHNEQFFGPGTRLTVL.

V and J are TRBV6-5 and TRBJ2-5, with D possibly matching TRBD1 (7 bases). V lost 4 bases and J lost 1, with 10 bases in between. The CDR3 totals 14 residues. CDR1 is MNHEY and CDR2 is SVGAGI in the germline V gene. This CDR3 is CASSSGDSQETQYF. The CDR3 DNA sequence: TGTGCCAGCAGTTCGGGGGACAGCCAAGAGACCCAGTACTTC.

The chain recombines TRBV28 with TRBJ1-1, with D maybe TRBD1 (5 bases). This CDR3 is built from 11 residues. The V end was cut by 6 bases, the J end by 7 bases, with 9 bases between. The V gene's germline CDR1 is MDHEN and CDR2 SYDVKM. The CDR3: CASRGPGEAFF. The DNA of the CDR3 is TGTGCCAGCAGGGGGCCTGGTGAAGCTTTCTTT.

The genes are TRBV5-1 and TRBJ2-7; D not certain. Trimming shortened V by 4 bases and J by 0 bases, and 14 bases separated the two germline ends. The germline gives CDR1 SGHRS, CDR2 YFSETQ. There are 15 residues in the CDR3. CDR3 nucleotides: TGCGCCAGCAGCGTCACACGATGGGACTCCTACGAGCAGTACTTC. Translation gives CASSVTRWDSYEQYF. The entire variable domain, with the rest obtained from reference TRBV5-1 and TRBJ2-7, is as follows: KAGVTQTPRYLIKTRGQQVTLSCSPISGHRSVSWYQQTPGQGLQFLFEYFSETQRNKGNFPGRFSGRQFSNSRSEMNVSTLELGDSALYLCASSVTRWDSYEQYFGPGTRLTVT.

The table lists this clone with a count of one. CDR3 protein: CASSLGQGGQETQYF. The CDR3 region has the DNA TGTGCCAGCAGCTTAGGGCAGGGGGGTCAAGAGACCCAGTACTTC. V is TRBV7-7 and J is TRBJ2-5; D might be TRBD1 (7 bases). CDR3 length: 15 residues. Trimming cost V 1 base and J 2 bases, with 11 bases left between them. Germline-derived CDR1 and CDR2 are SSHAT and FNYEAQ (reference sequence).

The chain links TRBV19 to TRBJ1-5; D may be TRBD1 (6 bases). V was cut by 4 bases and J by 0 bases, with 13 bases left in between. CDR1 is LNHDA and CDR2 is SQIVND in the germline V gene (reference sequence). The CDR3 runs 16 residues. In DNA form, the CDR3 reads TGTGCCAGTAGTACCGGACAGAGCTATAGCAATCAGCCCCAGCATTTT. It yields the protein CASSTGQSYSNQPQHF.

This chain links TRBV12-5 with TRBJ2-1; 7 nucleotides line up with TRBD1. After removal of 2 bases from V and 4 bases from J, the junction contained 5 bases not matched to a gene. Germline CDR1 is LGHNT and CDR2 is FRNRAP. The CDR3 sequence is 15 residues long. The CDR3 nucleotides read TGTGCTAGTGGTTTGTCCCGGGACAGTTACAATGAGCAGTTCTTC. Translation: CASGLSRDSYNEQFF.

V gene TRBV24-1 combines with J gene TRBJ2-3; a weak D match, TRBD1 (6 bases). This CDR3 spans 13 amino acids. CDR1 and CDR2 (germline): KGHDR, SFDVKD. V shed 7 bases and J shed 2 bases, with 9 bases lying between them. CDR3 DNA sequence: TGTGCCACCAGAAGGACAGCCACAGATACGCAGTATTTT. The encoded protein is CATRRTATDTQYF.

This chain uses TRBV3-1 (or the pseudogene TRBV3-2) with TRBJ2-1; 10 nucleotides align to TRBD2. Losses at the gene ends were 0 bases for V and 2 bases for J; bases not matched to a gene: 13. The CDR3 spans 20 residues. Germline V gene lookup returns CDR1 LGHDT and CDR2 YNNKEL (reference sequence). Here the CDR3 reads CASSQDLLAGALSPYNEQFF. CDR3 coding DNA: TGTGCCAGCAGCCAAGATCTTCTAGCGGGAGCGCTGAGCCCCTACAATGAGCAGTTCTTC.

In the case of this clone: Other DNA sequences in this sample translate to the same CDR3. The rearrangement links TRBV7-9 to TRBJ1-3; D unclear. This CDR3 is built from 14 residues. Germline V lookup: CDR1 SEHNR, CDR2 FQNEAQ (reference sequence). V lost 0 bases and J 3 bases, leaving 6 bases between the germline ends. The CDR3 sequence: CASSLAGSGNTIYF. The CDR3 region has the DNA TGTGCCAGCAGCTTAGCGGGAAGTGGAAACACCATATATTTT.

The chain uses TRBV18 and TRBJ2-7; the match to TRBD1 covers 11 bases. The germline gives CDR1 KGHSH, CDR2 LQKENI. CDR3 length equals 15 residues. After removal of 3 bases from V and 5 bases from J, the junction contained 6 bases not matched to a gene. The CDR3 DNA is TGTGCCAGCTCACCCGGACAGGGGGCCGGTCACGAGCAGTACTTC. The encoded protein is CASSPGQGAGHEQYF.

The chain recombines TRBV19 with TRBJ1-4; 7 positions match TRBD1. The CDR3 covers 14 residues. CDR1 LNHDA and CDR2 SQIVND come from the germline V gene (reference sequence). The ends lost 3 bases at V and 7 bases at J; junction bases unmatched: 5. CDR3 DNA: TGTGCCAGTAGTATTCGGGAGGGGGCTGAAAAACTGTTTTTT. Protein: CASSIREGAEKLFF.

This rearrangement joins TRBV6-1 to TRBJ2-5, with a weak D call TRBD1 (5 bases). CDR1 is MNHNS, CDR2 SASEGT, per germline. The CDR3 consists of 17 residues. Trimming shortened V by 1 base and J by 2 bases, and 17 bases separated the two germline ends. DNA for the CDR3: TGTGCCAGCAGTGAAGGTGGTTGGGTAGGGGAACAAGAGACCCAGTACTTC. Its translation: CASSEGGWVGEQETQYF.

J is TRBJ2-7 and V is TRBV7-9; 8 bases align to TRBD1. Per the germline V gene, CDR1 is SEHNR and CDR2 is FQNEAQ (reference sequence). The CDR3 has 14 amino acids. V dropped 5 bases and J dropped 5; count of bases not matched to a gene: 8. The CDR3 DNA reads TGTGCCAGCAGCCCGGACAGGGCCACCCACGAGCAGTACTTC. Residues: CASSPDRATHEQYF.

J is TRBJ1-4 and V is TRBV28, with D possibly TRBD1 on 5 matching bases. CDR1 and CDR2 from the germline V gene are MDHEN and SYDVKM. With 7 bases removed from V and 1 base from J, the gap between germline ends came to 13 bases. This CDR3 spans 15 amino acids. The CDR3 coding sequence is TGTGCCAGCAACACACGGGACGGAACTAATGAAAAACTGTTTTTT. Protein: CASNTRDGTNEKLFF.

The gene calls are TRBV21-1 and TRBJ2-7; no check of the table's D call, TRBD2, against the DNA was made. TRBV21-1 is reported as a pseudogene. The CDR3 extends over 15 amino acids. In nucleotides, the CDR3 is TGTGCCAGCAGCCGTGGACTAGCGGGAACTTACGAGCAGTACTTC. Protein product: CASSRGLAGTYEQYF.

This chain joins TRBV10-3 and TRBJ1-1; 10 bases are a match to TRBD1. Germline CDR1 reads ENHRY; CDR2 reads SYGVKD. The CDR3 is made up of 17 amino acids. V gave up 10 bases and J gave up 0 bases; unmatched junction bases: 14. The CDR3 nucleotides read TGTGCCAAAAGACCGGGACAGGGGCTTCCCATGAACACTGAAGCTTTCTTT. Residues: CAKRPGQGLPMNTEAFF.

This sequence joins TRBV28 and TRBJ1-1; 7 bases are a match to TRBD1. Germline lookup yields CDR1 MDHEN and CDR2 SYDVKM. V trimming: 5 bases; J trimming: 10 bases; junction bases outside the gene matches: 13. The CDR3 runs 14 residues. CDR3 nucleotide sequence: TGTGCCAGCAGTCCAGGGGGTGCAGGGACGGGAGCTTTCTTT. Protein: CASSPGGAGTGAFF.